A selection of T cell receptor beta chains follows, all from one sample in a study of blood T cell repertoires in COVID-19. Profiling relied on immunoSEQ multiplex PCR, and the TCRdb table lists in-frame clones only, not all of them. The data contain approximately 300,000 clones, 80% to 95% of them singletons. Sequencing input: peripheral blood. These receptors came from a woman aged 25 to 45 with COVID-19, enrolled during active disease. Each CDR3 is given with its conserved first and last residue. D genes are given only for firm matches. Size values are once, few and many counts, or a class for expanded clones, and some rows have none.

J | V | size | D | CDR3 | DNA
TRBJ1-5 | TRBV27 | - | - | CASSVQGSNQPQHF | TGTGCCAGCAGTGTACAGGGTAGCAATCAGCCCCAGCATTTT
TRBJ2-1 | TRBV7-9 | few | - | CASSSSGNEQFF | TGTGCCAGCAGCTCCTCGGGCAATGAGCAGTTCTTC
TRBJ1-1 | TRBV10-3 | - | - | CAISELRGGDTEAFF | TGTGCCATCAGTGAGTTGAGGGGAGGGGACACTGAAGCTTTCTTT
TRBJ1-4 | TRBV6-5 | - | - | CASTGYELNYEKLFF | TGTGCCAGCACTGGTTATGAGCTGAACTATGAAAAACTGTTTTTT
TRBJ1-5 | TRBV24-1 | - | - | CATSDRRGVQPQHF | TGTGCCACCAGTGACCGACGGGGGGTTCAGCCCCAGCATTTT
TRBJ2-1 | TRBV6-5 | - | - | CASSYSSRFNEQFF | TGTGCCAGCAGTTACTCTAGCCGATTCAATGAGCAGTTCTTC
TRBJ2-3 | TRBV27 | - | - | CASSRGTSTDTQYF | TGTGCCAGCAGTCGGGGGACTAGCACAGATACGCAGTATTTT
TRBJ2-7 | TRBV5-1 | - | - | CASTPLNRAYEQYF | TGCGCCAGCACCCCTTTGAACAGGGCCTACGAGCAGTACTTC
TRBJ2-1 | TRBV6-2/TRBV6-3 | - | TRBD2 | CASSWMGLAGYNEQFF | TGTGCCAGCAGTTGGATGGGACTAGCGGGGTACAATGAGCAGTTCTTC
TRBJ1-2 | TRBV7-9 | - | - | CASSLTRDYGYTF | TGTGCCAGCAGCTTAACCAGGGACTATGGCTACACCTTC
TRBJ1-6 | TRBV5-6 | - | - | CASSATGREPLHF | TGTGCCAGCAGCGCAACAGGAAGGGAACCCCTCCACTTT
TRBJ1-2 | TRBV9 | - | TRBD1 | CASSEGQGSYGYTF | TGTGCCAGCAGCGAGGGACAGGGGTCCTATGGCTACACCTTC
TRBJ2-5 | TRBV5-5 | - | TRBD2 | CASSLRGTSGGETQYF | TGTGCCAGCAGCTTGAGAGGGACTAGCGGGGGAGAGACCCAGTACTTC
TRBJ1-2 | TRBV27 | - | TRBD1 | CASSLNSFDRGIYGYTF | TGTGCCAGCAGCCTGAATTCTTTTGACAGGGGTATCTATGGCTACACCTTC
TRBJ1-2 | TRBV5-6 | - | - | CASSFGEREGYTF | TGTGCCAGCAGCTTTGGAGAGAGGGAAGGCTACACCTTC
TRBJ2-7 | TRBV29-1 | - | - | CSVSPGAYEQYF | TGCAGCGTTTCTCCAGGCGCCTACGAGCAGTACTTC
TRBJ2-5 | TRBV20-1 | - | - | CSARDRETQYF | TGCAGTGCTAGAGACAGGGAGACCCAGTACTTC
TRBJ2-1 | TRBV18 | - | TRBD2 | CASSPIRGRVGNEQFF | TGTGCCAGCTCACCAATACGCGGGAGGGTGGGGAATGAGCAGTTCTTC
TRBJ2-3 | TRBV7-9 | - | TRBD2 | CASTEREVPDTQYF | TGTGCCAGCACCGAACGGGAGGTGCCAGATACGCAGTATTTT
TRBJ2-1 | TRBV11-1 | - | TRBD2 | CASSQLAGGRYNEQFF | TGTGCCAGCAGCCAACTAGCGGGGGGGCGGTACAATGAGCAGTTCTTC
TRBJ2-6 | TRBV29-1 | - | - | CSVAGESSGANVLTF | TGCAGCGTTGCTGGGGAGAGCTCTGGGGCCAACGTCCTGACTTTC
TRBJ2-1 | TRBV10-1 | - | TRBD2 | CASSETSGRSYEQFF | TGCGCCAGCAGCGAGACTAGCGGGAGAAGCTATGAGCAGTTCTTC
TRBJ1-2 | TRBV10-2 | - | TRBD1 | CASSEGTGESYTF | TGCGCCAGCAGTGAAGGGACAGGGGAAAGCTACACCTTC
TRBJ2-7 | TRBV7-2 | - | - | CASSASGLISYEQYF | TGTGCCAGCAGCGCATCCGGACTGATCTCCTACGAGCAGTACTTC
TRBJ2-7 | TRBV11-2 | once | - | CASRISREQYF | TGTGCCAGCAGGATTAGCCGCGAGCAGTACTTC
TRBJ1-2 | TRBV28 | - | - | CASSFLRIYGYTF | TGTGCCAGCAGTTTCCTGAGGATTTATGGCTACACCTTC
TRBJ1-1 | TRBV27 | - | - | CASSPRGRNTEAFF | TGTGCCAGCAGTCCCCGAGGGCGGAACACTGAAGCTTTCTTT